The clone carrying this T cell receptor (beta chain) was counted at least ten times. This record comes from a study of tumor-infiltrating lymphocytes in oesophageal squamous cell carcinoma. Germline CDR1 and CDR2: SGHAT and FQNNGV. The CDR3 is 16 amino acids. TCRdb analysed the PCR reads with MiXCR anew, one entry per CDR3 protein. The table has about 15,000 distinct CDR3 sequences, 45% to 50% seen once. The V gene is TRBV11-2, the J gene TRBJ2-4; TRBD1 or TRBD2 may be the D gene (5 bases each). The J call is doubtful: the DNA matches TRBJ2-7 better. The clonotype comes from a male donor with esophageal squamous cell carcinoma. Sample: blood. The CDR3 bases are TGTGCCAGCAGCTTAGAGGGGACCAGCCCATCCTACGAGCAGTACTTC. It translates to CASSLEGTSPSYEQYF.